The clone carrying this TCR beta chain occurred a few times. This CDR3 has 18 amino acids. The V and J ends lost 6 bases and 0 bases, in that order; junction bases with no gene match: 10. Germline CDR1 and CDR2: LNHDA and SQIVND (reference sequence). The data originate from a study of T cells in Graves' hyperthyroidism and ophthalmopathy. RNA transcripts gave rise to amplified TCR beta CDR3 regions. The HTBI set primed first-round TCR CDR3 RT-PCR. Via MiXCR, TCRdb re-called the multiplex PCR reads, giving one row per CDR3 protein. Among about 420,000 distinct CDR3 sequences, about an eighth were seen once, and the ten largest hold 5.3%.

This receptor was obtained from a woman under 30 with Graves' hyperthyroidism. V gene TRBV19 combines with J gene TRBJ2-1; 11 positions agree with TRBD2. Material for sequencing was blood. The CDR3 DNA sequence: TGTGCCAGTAGCCCGGCTAGCGGGAGGCCCAGCTCCTACAATGAGCAGTTCTTC. Protein product: CASSPASGRPSSYNEQFF. The full variable domain, its missing parts supplied by reference TRBV19 and TRBJ2-1, is DGGITQSPKYLFRKEGQNVTLSCEQNLNHDAMYWYRQDPGQGLRLIYYSQIVNDFQKGDIAEGYSVSREKKESFPLTVTSAQKNPTAFYLCASSPASGRPSSYNEQFFGPGTRLTVL.